These T cell receptor beta chains were read from a single sample in a study of blood T cell repertoires in COVID-19. Clones were sequenced by immunoSEQ multiplex PCR, and TCRdb holds only the in-frame ones, with some missing. The repertoire holds under 50,000 clones, around nine tenths seen once, with approximately 1.3% in the top ten. The source material was peripheral blood. These receptor sequences come from a woman between 40 and 50 years old with acute or convalescent COVID-19. Each CDR3 is given with its conserved first and last residue. Clone size is shown for a subset of rows, as once, few, many or a class of expanded clone.

clone size	J gene	V gene	CDR3 protein
.	TRBJ2-3	TRBV12-3/TRBV12-4	CASSRDRGNTQYF
.	TRBJ1-5	TRBV10-3	CAISESTRAGGQPQHF
.	TRBJ1-2	TRBV29-1	CSVRQEDGYTF
.	TRBJ1-1	TRBV6-5	CASRSPMNTEAFF
.	TRBJ2-7	TRBV5-1	CASSPWTSGGYEQYF
.	TRBJ2-7	TRBV30	CAWSRSGYEQYF
.	TRBJ1-1	TRBV29-1	CSVASAGVNTEAFF
.	TRBJ1-1	TRBV19	CASSTGLQRNTEAFF
.	TRBJ2-1	TRBV24-1	CATSDPDGGTSWNEQFF
.	TRBJ1-2	TRBV28	CASSTFHRGQSGYTF
.	TRBJ2-1	TRBV28	CASRGSERNEQFF
.	TRBJ2-2	TRBV6-6	CASSRGRWTVNTGELFF
.	TRBJ1-2	TRBV5-4	CASSSTGDYGYTF
.	TRBJ2-7	TRBV7-9	CASSWDNPPWEQYF
.	TRBJ2-7	TRBV5-6	CASSSRGDSYEQYF
once	TRBJ1-1	TRBV28	CASSLRGTGGNTEAFF
once	TRBJ1-5	TRBV19	CASSIYFGGRGMDQPQHF
.	TRBJ2-7	TRBV6-4	CASSDSMGGQGSYEQYF
.	TRBJ2-2	TRBV18	CASSRTGNPGELFF
.	TRBJ2-7	TRBV6-5	CASSYSARGYEQYF
.	TRBJ2-7	TRBV28	CASSSTSRGAFTYEQYF
.	TRBJ2-1	TRBV6-4	CASSELAGVVNEQFF
.	TRBJ2-1	TRBV7-2	CASTPVPGLVEQFF
.	TRBJ1-5	TRBV7-8	CASSLEFRVSNQPQHF
.	TRBJ1-2	TRBV7-3	CASSQTDRAEGYTF
.	TRBJ1-2	TRBV29-1	CSVGGGADGYTF
few	TRBJ1-1	TRBV6-4	CASKLDRADTEAFF
.	TRBJ2-4	TRBV11-3	CASSPGGGRDKNIQYF
.	TRBJ2-1	TRBV27	CASSPTSHSLYNEQFF
.	TRBJ2-3	TRBV7-3	CASSLSSGGALDTQYF
.	TRBJ1-1	TRBV4-1	CASSQGTVENPEAFF